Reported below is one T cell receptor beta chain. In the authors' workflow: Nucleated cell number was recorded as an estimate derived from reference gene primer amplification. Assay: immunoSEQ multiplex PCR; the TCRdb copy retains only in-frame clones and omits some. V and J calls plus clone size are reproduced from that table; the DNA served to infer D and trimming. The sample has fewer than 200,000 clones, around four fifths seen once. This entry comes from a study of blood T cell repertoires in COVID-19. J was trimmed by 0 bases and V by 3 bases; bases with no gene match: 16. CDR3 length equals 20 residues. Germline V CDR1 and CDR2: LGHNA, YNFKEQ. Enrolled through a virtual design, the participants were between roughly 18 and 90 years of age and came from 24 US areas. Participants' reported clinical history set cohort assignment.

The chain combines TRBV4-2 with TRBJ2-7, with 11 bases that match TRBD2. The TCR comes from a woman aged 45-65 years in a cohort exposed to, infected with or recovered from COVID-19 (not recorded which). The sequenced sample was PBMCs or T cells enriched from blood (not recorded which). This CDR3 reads CASSQASGTSGSTRSYEQYF. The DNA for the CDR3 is TGTGCCAGCAGCCAGGCGAGTGGTACTAGCGGGAGCACCCGCTCCTACGAGCAGTACTTC.